Listed below are T cell receptor beta chains from one sample, sequenced in a study of shared clonotypes between healthy human individuals. Sequencing used immunoSEQ multiplex PCR; TCRdb keeps in-frame clones, though not all of them. The sample lists about 2.1 million clones; around 93% were seen once. The sample consisted of naive CD8+ T cells from PBMCs. These TCRs come from a man in his late teens or twenties in good health. Some clones in this sample may be carry-over from other donors' samples. The CDR3 runs from the conserved cysteine through the conserved F or W. D genes are given only for firm matches. Some rows mark clone size as missing; the rest say once, few, many or name a class of expanded clone.

CASSLWPSGDIQYF	TGTGCCAGCAGTTTATGGCCCTCGGGGGACATTCAGTACTTC	.	.	TRBV28	TRBJ2-4
CASSLVGEEEDEQYF	TGTGCCAGCAGTTTAGTTGGGGAAGAAGAGGACGAGCAGTACTTC	.	.	TRBV28	TRBJ2-7
CASSIEAGEAYEQYF	TGTGCCAGTAGTATAGAGGCAGGGGAGGCCTACGAGCAGTACTTC	.	.	TRBV19	TRBJ2-7
CASRGNTIYGYTF	TGTGCCAGTAGAGGTAACACGATCTATGGCTACACCTTC	.	.	TRBV19	TRBJ1-2
CASSPGRRAYNTEAFF	TGTGCCAGCAGCCCGGGACGGAGGGCCTATAACACTGAAGCTTTCTTT	.	.	TRBV27	TRBJ1-1
CASSLERRTDTQYF	TGTGCCAGCAGCTTGGAGAGGCGCACAGATACGCAGTATTTT	.	once	TRBV5-6	TRBJ2-3
CASRDPTGGDYGYTF	TGCGCCAGCAGGGATCCGACAGGGGGCGACTATGGCTACACCTTC	TRBD1	.	TRBV10-2	TRBJ1-2
CAWSKYRYTF	TGTGCCTGGAGTAAGTATCGCTACACCTTC	.	once	TRBV30	TRBJ1-2
CASSLDRGPYEQYF	TGTGCCAGCAGCCTGGACAGGGGCCCATACGAGCAGTACTTC	TRBD1	.	TRBV9	TRBJ2-7
CASSQGTGGLGELFF	TGTGCCAGCAGCCAGGGGACAGGGGGTCTCGGGGAGCTGTTTTTT	TRBD1	.	TRBV11-1	TRBJ2-2
CASIPGVINQPQHF	TGTGCCAGCATTCCGGGGGTGATCAATCAGCCCCAGCATTTT	.	.	TRBV28	TRBJ1-5
CASSYSASGMLYEQYF	TGTGCCAGCAGTTACTCGGCTAGCGGGATGCTCTACGAGCAGTACTTC	TRBD2	.	TRBV6-5	TRBJ2-7
CASSLRPRADGYTF	TGTGCCAGCAGTTTACGACCTAGGGCAGATGGCTACACCTTC	.	few	TRBV28	TRBJ1-2
CASSGGTSGRAWETQYF	TGTGCCAGCAGCGGGGGGACTAGCGGGAGGGCCTGGGAGACCCAGTACTTC	TRBD2	.	TRBV7-9	TRBJ2-5
CASSYSIQLFSSGNTIYF	TGTGCCAGCAGTTACTCTATCCAGCTCTTCTCTTCTGGAAACACCATATATTTT	.	.	TRBV6-7	TRBJ1-3
CASSQEGRGSYEQYF	TGCGCCAGCAGCCAAGAGGGGCGGGGGTCCTACGAGCAGTACTTC	TRBD2	.	TRBV4-3	TRBJ2-7
CASSVGNEAFF	TGTGCCAGCAGTGTGGGTAACGAAGCTTTCTTT	.	.	TRBV25-1	TRBJ1-1
CASSLRGVGTEAFF	TGTGCCAGCAGTTTACGGGGGGTGGGCACTGAAGCTTTCTTT	.	.	TRBV27	TRBJ1-1
CAISEIMVGGLRNTIYF	TGTGCCATCAGTGAGATTATGGTTGGGGGGCTGAGAAACACCATATATTTT	.	.	TRBV10-3	TRBJ1-3
CASSGGLPAYEQYF	TGTGCCAGCAGCGGGGGACTCCCCGCCTACGAGCAGTACTTC	.	.	TRBV7-9	TRBJ2-7
CASSQDRTVVTGTEAFF	TGCGCCAGCAGCCAAGATCGGACCGTCGTGACGGGAACTGAAGCTTTCTTT	.	.	TRBV4-1	TRBJ1-1
CASSLGIWDLRTYEQYF	TGTGCCAGCAGCTTGGGAATATGGGACCTTCGGACCTACGAGCAGTACTTC	.	.	TRBV5-5	TRBJ2-7
CAVAQAGNTIYF	TGTGCCGTGGCGCAGGCGGGAAACACCATATATTTT	.	.	TRBV19	TRBJ1-3
CASSPGTEAMNTEAFF	TGTGCCAGCAGTCCGGGGACGGAGGCCATGAACACTGAAGCTTTCTTT	.	few	TRBV28	TRBJ1-1
CASSTAGRASYEQYF	TGTGCCAGCAGTACGGCGGGCAGAGCCTCCTACGAGCAGTACTTC	.	.	TRBV27	TRBJ2-7
CASSVGVLGRTDTQYF	TGTGCCAGCAGCGTAGGGGTCTTAGGGAGAACAGATACGCAGTATTTT	.	once	TRBV9	TRBJ2-3
CASSQVRGTGGEQYF	TGCGCCAGCAGCCAAGTACGAGGGACGGGTGGGGAGCAGTACTTC	.	.	TRBV4-1	TRBJ2-7
CASGRGNSNQPQHF	TGTGCCAGTGGGAGGGGGAATAGCAATCAGCCCCAGCATTTT	.	.	TRBV27	TRBJ1-5
CASSARTDTQYF	TGTGCCAGCAGTGCCCGAACAGATACGCAGTATTTT	.	.	TRBV27	TRBJ2-3
CASSEGWLYGYTF	TGCGCCAGCAGCGAAGGGTGGCTCTATGGCTACACCTTC	.	once	TRBV4-1	TRBJ1-2
CATSPSTGDEQFF	TGTGCCACCTCGCCGTCAACAGGGGATGAGCAGTTCTTC	TRBD1	.	TRBV7-9	TRBJ2-1
CASSLGLDSQETQYF	TGTGCCAGCAGCTTAGGATTGGACAGCCAAGAGACCCAGTACTTC	.	.	TRBV7-7	TRBJ2-5
CASSQDRGAGNTIYF	TGTGCCAGCAGCCAAGATCGGGGGGCTGGAAACACCATATATTTT	.	.	TRBV4-2	TRBJ1-3
CASSPTSWGLDTQYF	TGTGCCAGCAGCCCGACTAGCTGGGGATTGGATACGCAGTATTTT	TRBD2	once	TRBV6-6	TRBJ2-3
CASSTGTSGSTGELFF	TGTGCCAGCAGCACTGGGACTAGCGGGAGTACCGGGGAGCTGTTTTTT	TRBD2	.	TRBV5-4	TRBJ2-2
CASARDRVGVDEQFF	TGTGCCAGCGCCCGCGACAGGGTGGGAGTGGATGAGCAGTTCTTC	TRBD1	.	TRBV9	TRBJ2-1
CASSPHPGLAGNEQFF	TGTGCCAGCAGCCCCCACCCGGGCCTCGCTGGTAATGAGCAGTTCTTC	.	.	TRBV9	TRBJ2-1
CASSQDFTFSYEQYF	TGCGCCAGCAGCCAAGACTTTACGTTCTCCTACGAGCAGTACTTC	.	.	TRBV4-1	TRBJ2-7
CASSKGSSTDTQYF	TGTGCCAGCAGTAAAGGGTCAAGCACAGATACGCAGTATTTT	.	.	TRBV6-5	TRBJ2-3
CASSQATGFKEKLFF	TGCGCCAGCAGCCAAGCCACCGGTTTCAAGGAAAAACTGTTTTTT	.	.	TRBV4-1	TRBJ1-4
CASSDWTSGGIFSYEQYF	TGTGCCAGCAGTGATTGGACTAGCGGGGGTATTTTTTCCTACGAGCAGTACTTC	TRBD2	.	TRBV6-1	TRBJ2-7
CASSEDRGSNQPQHF	TGTGCCAGCAGTGAAGACAGGGGTAGCAATCAGCCCCAGCATTTT	TRBD1	.	TRBV6-1	TRBJ1-5
CASVGYWYEQYF	TGTGCCAGCGTCGGTTATTGGTACGAGCAGTACTTC	.	.	TRBV6-1	TRBJ2-7
CASSRSLSGRYEQYF	TGTGCCAGCAGCCGATCCCTTAGCGGGCGGTACGAGCAGTACTTC	TRBD2	.	TRBV28	TRBJ2-7
CASSREQGQPQHF	TGTGCCAGCAGCCGAGAACAGGGGCAGCCCCAGCATTTT	TRBD1	.	TRBV7-8	TRBJ1-5
CASSSRETGDYGYTF	TGTGCCAGCAGCTCAAGGGAAACAGGGGACTATGGCTACACCTTC	TRBD1	.	TRBV11-2	TRBJ1-2
CASSTYRETGELFF	TGCGCCAGCAGTACTTACAGGGAAACCGGGGAGCTGTTTTTT	.	.	TRBV5-1	TRBJ2-2
CASSSSYRVQGYGYTF	TGTGCCAGCAGCTCGTCCTACAGGGTGCAAGGCTATGGCTACACCTTC	.	.	TRBV13	TRBJ1-2
CASFAGGPRNEQFF	TGTGCCAGCTTTGCGGGAGGGCCGAGAAATGAGCAGTTCTTC	TRBD2	.	TRBV27	TRBJ2-1
CASSLADAGQRRYEQYF	TGTGCCAGCAGCTTGGCGGACGCTGGACAGAGACGTTACGAGCAGTACTTC	.	.	TRBV5-8	TRBJ2-7
CASSKGLSSTDTQYF	TGTGCCAGTAGTAAGGGATTGTCTAGCACAGATACGCAGTATTTT	.	.	TRBV19	TRBJ2-3
CASSRGASEQYF	TGTGCCAGCAGCCGAGGCGCCTCCGAGCAGTACTTC	.	.	TRBV7-9	TRBJ2-7
CASSLFFGGVRGANVLTF	TGTGCCAGCAGTTTATTTTTTGGAGGGGTGCGAGGGGCCAACGTCCTGACTTTC	.	.	TRBV28	TRBJ2-6